This T cell receptor beta chain is from a study of vaccination and CD4 T cells after COVID-19. Study-level background: Across the group, participants received two doses of either BNT162b2 or mRNA-1273 vaccine. Post-COVID sampling occurred a median roughly 100 days after diagnosis (range 35 to 161). Each control culture was treated with a CEFX pool, an HIV-1 Nef pool, or no peptide.

Treatment: 10-day PBMC culture with coronavirus spike peptide pools or control peptides (ViraFEST assay). ViraFEST enlarged antigen-specific T cell populations with peptide pools and afterwards sequenced TCRs. Cultured CD4+ T-cell DNA underwent Oncomine TCR Beta short-read sequencing. TCRdb independently ran MiXCR on the PCR reads; one entry per CDR3 protein. The repertoire consists of about 10,000 distinct CDR3 sequences, with approximately 61% occurring once and the leading ten covering roughly a quarter. Turning to this clonotype: Its antigen is currently unknown.

Germline CDR1 and CDR2: MGHDK and SYGVNS. Trimming removed 6 bases at V and 1 base at J, with 15 bases between. The CDR3 extends over 15 amino acids. The V and J genes are TRBV25-1 and TRBJ1-1; D perhaps matches TRBD1 (5 bases). The TCR was taken from a human donor who had recovered from COVID-19. The sample was CD4+ T cells from blood, cultured in vitro. CDR3 in DNA: TGTGCCAGCAGCTTACTAGGGGTTCCGAACACTGAAGCTTTCTTT. Residues: CASSLLGVPNTEAFF.